The table lists the clone carrying this T cell receptor (beta chain) with a few counts. Its matching antigen is unknown. This entry is derived from a study of T cell repertoires in cytomegalovirus infection. Findings and limits, study-wide: Clonotypes of TCR beta that were HLA-C-restricted and CMV-specific dominated the ex vivo response.

Using its own MiXCR run on the reads, TCRdb lists one record per CDR3 protein. The sample lists under 600,000 distinct CDR3 sequences, 16% occurring once. The sequence was obtained from a human donor in good health (CMV status not recorded). Some clones in this sample may be carry-over from other donors' samples. Sequencing input: CD8+ T cells from PBMCs.

This chain's CDR3 is CASRIQGGTEAFF. CDR3 DNA sequence: TGTGCCAGCCGAATACAGGGGGGCACTGAAGCTTTCTTT. J is TRBJ1-1 and V is TRBV27; 8 bases line up with TRBD1. Trimming took 8 bases from V and 4 from J; bases not matched to a gene: 6. Germline CDR1 reads MNHEY; CDR2 reads SMNVEV (reference sequence). The CDR3 is 13 amino acids.